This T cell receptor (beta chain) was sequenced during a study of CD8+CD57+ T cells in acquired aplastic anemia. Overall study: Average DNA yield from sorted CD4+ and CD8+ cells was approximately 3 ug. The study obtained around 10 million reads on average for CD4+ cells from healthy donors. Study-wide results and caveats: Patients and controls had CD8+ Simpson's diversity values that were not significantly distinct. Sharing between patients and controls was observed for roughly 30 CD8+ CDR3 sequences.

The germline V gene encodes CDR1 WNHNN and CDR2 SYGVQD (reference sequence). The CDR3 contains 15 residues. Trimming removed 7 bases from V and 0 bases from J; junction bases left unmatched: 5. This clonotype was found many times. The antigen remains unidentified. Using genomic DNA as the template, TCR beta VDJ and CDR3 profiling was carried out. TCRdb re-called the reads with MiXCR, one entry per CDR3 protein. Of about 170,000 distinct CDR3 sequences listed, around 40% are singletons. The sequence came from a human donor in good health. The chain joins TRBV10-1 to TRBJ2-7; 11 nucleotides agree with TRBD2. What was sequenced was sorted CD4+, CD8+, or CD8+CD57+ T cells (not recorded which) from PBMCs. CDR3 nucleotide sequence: TGCGCCAGCAACGGACTAGCGGGCCGCTCCTACGAGCAGTACTTC. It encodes CASNGLAGRSYEQYF.